This is a list of T cell receptor beta chains from one sample in a study of blood T cell dynamics during melanoma immunotherapy. Some clones are missing from TCRdb's copy, which holds only in-frame ones; the method was immunoSEQ multiplex PCR. The table includes 25,000 to 30,000 clones, approximately 83% detected once. This sample comprised blood, obtained from a patient treated with checkpoint blockade. These receptors were taken from a human donor with melanoma. Both conserved end residues are part of each CDR3. The order of the fields is D gene, clone size, V gene, J gene, CDR3 DNA, CDR3 protein. The D gene is left open where the match is weak. Size values are once, few and many counts, or a class for expanded clones, and some rows have none.

d_gene: -
abundance: -
v_gene: TRBV19
j_gene: TRBJ2-7
CDR3nt: TGTGCCAGTAGTACACCCTCAGACGGTGGGCAGGACGAGCAGTACTTC
CDR3aa: CASSTPSDGGQDEQYF

d_gene: TRBD2
abundance: -
v_gene: TRBV6-1
j_gene: TRBJ2-3
CDR3nt: TGTGCCAGCAGTGTTAGCGGGGGGGCAGATACGCAGTATTTT
CDR3aa: CASSVSGGADTQYF

d_gene: TRBD1
abundance: -
v_gene: TRBV9
j_gene: TRBJ1-2
CDR3nt: TGTGCCAGCAGCGTATTCGACAGGGGCGGTAACTATGGCTACACCTTC
CDR3aa: CASSVFDRGGNYGYTF

d_gene: -
abundance: -
v_gene: TRBV10-3
j_gene: TRBJ1-1
CDR3nt: TGTGCCATCTGGGCCATCGGGAACACTGAAGCTTTCTTT
CDR3aa: CAIWAIGNTEAFF

d_gene: -
abundance: few
v_gene: TRBV7-9
j_gene: TRBJ1-1
CDR3nt: TGTGCCAGCAGCTTCTCAGAGAACACTGAAGCTTTCTTT
CDR3aa: CASSFSENTEAFF

d_gene: -
abundance: few
v_gene: TRBV30
j_gene: TRBJ2-2
CDR3nt: TGTGCCTGGACGACAGGGAACACCGGGGAGCTGTTTTTT
CDR3aa: CAWTTGNTGELFF

d_gene: TRBD2
abundance: -
v_gene: TRBV30
j_gene: TRBJ2-3
CDR3nt: TGTGCCTGGAGTGCCTACCGGACTAGCGGGGCGGTCACAGATACGCAGTATTTT
CDR3aa: CAWSAYRTSGAVTDTQYF

d_gene: TRBD1
abundance: -
v_gene: TRBV5-1
j_gene: TRBJ2-3
CDR3nt: TGCGCCAGCGCACCCTACTTGAAGGGACAGGGGCCTTCTAGCACAGATACGCAGTATTTT
CDR3aa: CASAPYLKGQGPSSTDTQYF

d_gene: TRBD2
abundance: -
v_gene: TRBV9
j_gene: TRBJ2-1
CDR3nt: TGTGCCAGCAGCCCCTCTAGCGGGAGGGCCAATGAGCAGTTCTTC
CDR3aa: CASSPSSGRANEQFF

d_gene: -
abundance: -
v_gene: TRBV6-5
j_gene: TRBJ2-1
CDR3nt: TGTGCCAGCAGTTACCATAATGAGCAGTTCTTC
CDR3aa: CASSYHNEQFF

d_gene: TRBD2
abundance: -
v_gene: TRBV28
j_gene: TRBJ2-3
CDR3nt: TGTGCCAGCGGGACGGGAGGGGGTTACACAGATACGCAGTATTTT
CDR3aa: CASGTGGGYTDTQYF

d_gene: -
abundance: -
v_gene: TRBV5-1
j_gene: TRBJ2-7
CDR3nt: TGCGCCAGCAGCCCGGTTTCCGGGCCAGGACAAGAGCAGTACTTC
CDR3aa: CASSPVSGPGQEQYF

d_gene: -
abundance: -
v_gene: TRBV14
j_gene: TRBJ1-2
CDR3nt: TGTGCCAGCAGCCAAGAATTCGGCCCTCACTATGGCTACACCTTC
CDR3aa: CASSQEFGPHYGYTF

d_gene: TRBD1
abundance: -
v_gene: TRBV27
j_gene: TRBJ2-4
CDR3nt: TGTGCCAGCAGTTCCACAGGGGGCGAGTACATTCAGTACTTC
CDR3aa: CASSSTGGEYIQYF

d_gene: -
abundance: -
v_gene: TRBV6-6
j_gene: TRBJ2-2
CDR3nt: TGTGCCAGCAGTTACGGGGGACGGCTCCTCACCGGGGAGCTGTTTTTT
CDR3aa: CASSYGGRLLTGELFF

d_gene: -
abundance: medium-sized
v_gene: TRBV10-2
j_gene: TRBJ2-7
CDR3nt: TGCGCCAGCAGTGAGTATCCTCCGCAGGGGATCGACGAGCAGTACTTC
CDR3aa: CASSEYPPQGIDEQYF

d_gene: -
abundance: once
v_gene: TRBV9
j_gene: TRBJ2-1
CDR3nt: TGTGCCAGCAGCGTAGGGGGTTCCTACAATGAGCAGTTCTTC
CDR3aa: CASSVGGSYNEQFF

d_gene: -
abundance: -
v_gene: TRBV19
j_gene: TRBJ1-2
CDR3nt: TGTGCCAGTAGTGAGAAGGGGACGGGCTATGGCTACACCTTC
CDR3aa: CASSEKGTGYGYTF

d_gene: -
abundance: -
v_gene: TRBV4-3
j_gene: TRBJ2-3
CDR3nt: TGCGCCAGCAGCCCGCGGACGACAGATACGCAGTATTTT
CDR3aa: CASSPRTTDTQYF

d_gene: TRBD1
abundance: once
v_gene: TRBV9
j_gene: TRBJ2-4
CDR3nt: TGTGCCAGCAGCGTAAGCCCGGGACAGGGAGTGCAAAACATTCAGTACTTC
CDR3aa: CASSVSPGQGVQNIQYF

d_gene: TRBD2
abundance: -
v_gene: TRBV7-8
j_gene: TRBJ2-7
CDR3nt: TGTGCCAGCAGCCGGACTAGCGGGAGGCCCAAACAAACCTACGAGCAGTACTTC
CDR3aa: CASSRTSGRPKQTYEQYF

d_gene: TRBD2
abundance: -
v_gene: TRBV5-1
j_gene: TRBJ2-2
CDR3nt: TGCGCCAGCAAGCAGGTACTAGCGGGAGGTTCCACCGGGGAGCTGTTTTTT
CDR3aa: CASKQVLAGGSTGELFF

d_gene: TRBD1
abundance: -
v_gene: TRBV28
j_gene: TRBJ2-7
CDR3nt: TGTGCCAGCAGTAGGACAGGGGGCTCCTACGAGCAGTACTTC
CDR3aa: CASSRTGGSYEQYF

d_gene: -
abundance: few
v_gene: TRBV6-5
j_gene: TRBJ2-2
CDR3nt: TGTGCCAGCGTCGGAGGGCCCGGGGAGCTGTTTTTT
CDR3aa: CASVGGPGELFF

d_gene: -
abundance: -
v_gene: TRBV19
j_gene: TRBJ2-5
CDR3nt: TGTGCCAGTAGTATCGGTCCGGCCCAAGAGACCCAGTACTTC
CDR3aa: CASSIGPAQETQYF

d_gene: -
abundance: -
v_gene: TRBV11-3
j_gene: TRBJ2-3
CDR3nt: TGTGCCAGCAGCTTAGGGGGCACAGATACGCAGTATTTT
CDR3aa: CASSLGGTDTQYF

d_gene: -
abundance: -
v_gene: TRBV15
j_gene: TRBJ2-2
CDR3nt: TGTGCCACCAGCAGAGTGGTTAGCGGCACCGGGGAGCTGTTTTTT
CDR3aa: CATSRVVSGTGELFF

d_gene: TRBD2
abundance: -
v_gene: TRBV4-2
j_gene: TRBJ2-1
CDR3nt: TGTGCCAGCAGCCAAGAACAGCGGGGGGGGGCCTACAATGAGCAGTTCTTC
CDR3aa: CASSQEQRGGAYNEQFF

d_gene: -
abundance: -
v_gene: TRBV27
j_gene: TRBJ2-5
CDR3nt: TGTGCCAGCAGTTTGCTTGCAGAGACCCAGTACTTC
CDR3aa: CASSLLAETQYF

d_gene: TRBD2
abundance: -
v_gene: TRBV19
j_gene: TRBJ2-1
CDR3nt: TGTGCCAGTAGTATGACCAGCGGGGTCTATGAGCAGTTCTTC
CDR3aa: CASSMTSGVYEQFF

d_gene: TRBD1
abundance: few
v_gene: TRBV10-2
j_gene: TRBJ2-7
CDR3nt: TGCGCCAGCAGTGAGCCTAAACGGACAGGGGGCTACGAGCAGTACTTC
CDR3aa: CASSEPKRTGGYEQYF

d_gene: TRBD1
abundance: -
v_gene: TRBV29-1
j_gene: TRBJ1-2
CDR3nt: TGCAGCGTTGAACCGACAGGGAACTATGGCTACACCTTC
CDR3aa: CSVEPTGNYGYTF

d_gene: -
abundance: -
v_gene: TRBV6-1
j_gene: TRBJ2-4
CDR3nt: TGTGCCAGCAGGCCGGACTCGGACATTCAGTACTTC
CDR3aa: CASRPDSDIQYF

d_gene: -
abundance: -
v_gene: TRBV2
j_gene: TRBJ2-5
CDR3nt: TGTGCCAGCAGTGAAAATGAGGGAGGCGAAGAGACCCAGTACTTC
CDR3aa: CASSENEGGEETQYF

d_gene: TRBD1
abundance: -
v_gene: TRBV29-1
j_gene: TRBJ1-4
CDR3nt: TGCAGCGTAGGGACAGAAAATGAAAAACTGTTTTTT
CDR3aa: CSVGTENEKLFF

d_gene: -
abundance: -
v_gene: TRBV7-8
j_gene: TRBJ1-2
CDR3nt: TGTGCCAGCAGCCCCTTTAGGGTACCAACCGGGCCCTATGGCTACACCTTC
CDR3aa: CASSPFRVPTGPYGYTF

d_gene: TRBD2
abundance: few
v_gene: TRBV7-9
j_gene: TRBJ2-7
CDR3nt: TGTGCCAGCAGCCCGAGCGGGGGGACCTACGAGCAGTACTTC
CDR3aa: CASSPSGGTYEQYF

d_gene: TRBD1
abundance: -
v_gene: TRBV11-3
j_gene: TRBJ1-5
CDR3nt: TGTGCCAGCAGCTTAGATTGCAGGGGGAGCAATCAGCCCCAGCATTTT
CDR3aa: CASSLDCRGSNQPQHF

d_gene: -
abundance: -
v_gene: TRBV7-9
j_gene: TRBJ1-4
CDR3nt: TGTGCCAGCAGCTTCAGGGTCGGGAATGAAAAACTGTTTTTT
CDR3aa: CASSFRVGNEKLFF

d_gene: -
abundance: few
v_gene: TRBV5-1
j_gene: TRBJ1-1
CDR3nt: TGCGCCAGCAGCCCCCTCTCAGACACTGAAGCTTTCTTT
CDR3aa: CASSPLSDTEAFF

d_gene: -
abundance: -
v_gene: TRBV11-2
j_gene: TRBJ1-6
CDR3nt: TGTGCCAGCAGCTTAGGTGTGGGGAACTCACCCCTCCACTTT
CDR3aa: CASSLGVGNSPLHF